This TCR beta chain is drawn from a study of cytomegalovirus exposure and HLA in healthy donors. Overall study context: The roughly 100 million unique TCR beta sequences, from roughly 170 million T cells, were found by an earlier analysis. Findings and limits, study-wide: Analysis performed later found 16,951 TCR beta sequences associated with HLA alleles at 0.05 false discovery rate.

With V trimmed by 5 bases and J by 8 bases, 10 bases remained unmatched. The CDR3 runs 15 residues. CDR1 and CDR2 (germline): MDHEN, SYDVKM. As to this clone: Antigen: not known.

Both 60 Vbeta primers and 13 Jbeta primers went into the PCR. Some clones are missing from TCRdb's copy, which holds only in-frame ones; the method was immunoSEQ multiplex PCR. The data contain 150,000 to 200,000 clones, about 80% of them seen just once; the ten biggest clones take up 2% to 3%. The sequence came from a woman in her forties or fifties in good health and CMV-seropositive. The J gene is TRBJ2-4, the V gene TRBV28; 9 bases match TRBD1. The sample consisted of PBMCs. The CDR3 protein is CASSPRTGDRDIQYF. The CDR3 region has the DNA TGTGCCAGCAGTCCACGGACAGGGGATCGTGACATTCAGTACTTC.